A single sample is the source of the 19 T cell receptor beta chains below, sequenced in a study of neurological immune-mediated disorders. TCRdb redid the calling of the 5' RACE reads with MiXCR, one entry per CDR3 protein. The sample lists over 35,000 distinct CDR3 sequences, roughly 2.5% occurring once. The specimen sequenced was PBMCs. The receptors were gathered from a man younger than 45 with multiple sclerosis.

This clonotype was detected many times. This clone may be a read error of a much larger clone one base away. J is TRBJ2-5 and V is TRBV10-2; 10 positions match TRBD1. The length of the CDR3 is 14 residues. Germline V CDR1 and CDR2: WSHSY, SAAADI. The DNA of the CDR3 is TGCGCCAGCAGGGGACAGGGGTTACAAGGGACCCAGTACTTC. Amino acids: CASRGQGLQGTQYF.

This clonotype was seen at least ten times. The chain links TRBV6-1 to TRBJ2-6, with no clear D. CDR1 and CDR2 from the germline V gene are MNHNS and SASEGT. V gave up 3 bases and J gave up 4 bases, with 7 bases separating them. The CDR3 contains 14 residues. Written as DNA, the CDR3 is TGTGCCAGCAGTGAGTCCGACGGGGCCAACGTCCTGACTTTC. This gives the protein CASSESDGANVLTF.

The table lists this clonotype with many counts. As DNA, the CDR3 is TGTGCCAGCAGTCCCCAGGACAGGGTATACGAGCAGTACTTC. Translated, it gives CASSPQDRVYEQYF. V and J are TRBV6-1 and TRBJ2-7, with 8 nucleotides matching TRBD1. The CDR3 has 14 amino acids. Unmatched junction bases numbered 7, after V lost 5 bases and J lost 4 bases. Germline lookup yields CDR1 MNHNS and CDR2 SASEGT.

This clonotype was counted many times. CDR3 in DNA: TGTGCCAGCAGTTTAGGGCAGGGGGCTATTAGTGAGCAGTTCTTC. Translating gives CASSLGQGAISEQFF. This chain links TRBV12-3 or TRBV12-4 with TRBJ2-1; 8 bases align to TRBD1. The CDR3 length is 15 residues. The junction had 8 bases not matched to a gene; V was cut back by 1 base and J by 9 bases.

This clonotype showed up many times. The chain joins TRBV18 to TRBJ2-7; D remains ambiguous. Looked up from germline, CDR1 is KGHSH and CDR2 is LQKENI. The CDR3 contains 11 residues. With 2 bases removed from V and 4 bases from J, the gap between germline ends came to 3 bases. The CDR3: CASSPGYEQYF. CDR3 nucleotide sequence: TGTGCCAGCTCACCAGGGTACGAGCAGTACTTC. Based on the CDR3 plus reference TRBV18 and TRBJ2-7, the full variable domain is NAGVMQNPRHLVRRRGQEARLRCSPMKGHSHVYWYRQLPEEGLKFMVYLQKENIIDESGMPKERFSAEFPKEGPSILRIQQVVRGDSAAYFCASSPGYEQYFGPGTRLTVT.

The table lists this clonotype with many counts. The chain is built from TRBV12-3 or TRBV12-4 and TRBJ1-1; 9 positions agree with TRBD1. This CDR3 has 15 residues. The V gene end was trimmed by 3 bases and the J gene end by 5 bases; junction bases not matched to a gene: 7. The CDR3 DNA sequence: TGTGCCAGCAGTTTCCCACAGGGGGCCCAGACTGAAGCTTTCTTT. This codes for CASSFPQGAQTEAFF.

This clonotype rates as medium-sized. This chain connects TRBV5-1 to TRBJ2-2, with TRBD1 matching 7 bases. Germline loops: CDR1 SGHRS, CDR2 YFSETQ. The CDR3 extends over 16 amino acids. The V segment lost 4 bases and the J segment 1 base; nucleotides outside the gene matches: 7. The CDR3 region has the DNA TGCGCCAGCAGCGCCGGGGACAGATTGAACACCGGGGAGCTGTTTTTT. Translated, it gives CASSAGDRLNTGELFF.

This clonotype was seen many times. As DNA, the CDR3 is TGTGCCAGCAGCTTAGGCGGGGCAGAGGATACGCAGTATTTT. Translating gives CASSLGGAEDTQYF. The chain uses TRBV7-6 and TRBJ2-3; possibly TRBD2 for D (6 bases). This CDR3 has 14 residues. The germline V gene has CDR1 SGHVS and CDR2 FNYEAQ. V gave up 1 base and J gave up 6 bases, with 11 bases separating them. The full variable domain, its missing parts supplied by reference TRBV7-6 and TRBJ2-3, is GAGVSQSPRYKVTKRGQDVALRCDPISGHVSLYWYRQALGQGPEFLTYFNYEAQQDKSGLPNDRFSAERPEGSISTLTIQRTEQRDSAMYRCASSLGGAEDTQYFGPGTRLTVL.

This chain uses TRBV4-3 with TRBJ2-1; D unclear. CDR3 length: 12 residues. The V gene lost 0 bases and the J gene lost 6 bases, with 3 bases spanning the gap. Germline lookup yields CDR1 LGHNA and CDR2 YSLEER. The CDR3 spells CASSQEGNEQFF. CDR3 in DNA: TGCGCCAGCAGCCAAGAAGGCAATGAGCAGTTCTTC.

This clonotype was seen many times. The J gene is TRBJ1-3, the V gene TRBV5-1; D is unclear. V was pared by 4 bases and J by 0 bases, with 14 bases between. The CDR3 is 16 residues long. The germline V gene has CDR1 SGHRS and CDR2 YFSETQ. The CDR3 region has the DNA TGCGCCAGCAGCCCCGATCAACTATACTCTGGAAACACCATATATTTT. Protein: CASSPDQLYSGNTIYF.

This clonotype appeared many times. V usage is TRBV20-1 and J usage is TRBJ2-3; D not certain. Between the trimmed V and J ends, which lost 2 bases and 3 bases, there was a span of 12 bases. This CDR3 has 14 residues. Looked up from germline, CDR1 is DFQATT and CDR2 is SNEGSKA (reference sequence). The CDR3 spells CSARRQPGTDTQYF. CDR3 sequence (DNA): TGCAGTGCTAGACGTCAGCCTGGGACAGATACGCAGTATTTT.

This clonotype was seen ten or more times. The chain employs TRBV24-1 and TRBJ1-2; D may be TRBD1 (5 bases). This CDR3 is 14 amino acids long. V was shortened by 6 bases and J by 0 bases, with 10 bases between the two germline ends. Per germline, CDR1 KGHDR and CDR2 SFDVKD. The CDR3 loop is CATSPRGTNYGYTF. CDR3 DNA: TGTGCCACCAGTCCACGGGGGACTAACTATGGCTACACCTTC.

This clonotype has ten or more counts. This chain connects TRBV9 to TRBJ2-3; D perhaps matches TRBD2 (5 bases). The germline V gene encodes CDR1 SGDLS and CDR2 YYNGEE. The CDR3 contains 15 residues. V was cut by 1 base and J by 2 bases, with 11 bases left in between. CDR3 sequence (DNA): TGTGCCAGCAGCGTAACCGGAGGAACCACAGATACGCAGTATTTT. Protein: CASSVTGGTTDTQYF.

This clonotype was observed at least ten times. The chain combines TRBV20-1 with TRBJ2-1, with D possibly being TRBD2 (6 bases). V lost 0 bases, J lost 1 base, and 10 bases lay in between. The CDR3 has 15 residues. CDR1 is DFQATT and CDR2 is SNEGSKA in the germline V gene (reference sequence). The CDR3: CSARDRGSSYNEQFF. In nucleotides, the CDR3 is TGCAGTGCTAGAGATCGGGGGTCTTCCTACAATGAGCAGTTCTTC.

This rearrangement joins TRBV10-1 to TRBJ2-7; 7 bases map to TRBD2. Unmatched junction bases numbered 7, after V lost 0 bases and J lost 5 bases. The V gene's germline CDR1 is WNHNN and CDR2 SYGVQD (reference sequence). This CDR3 has 15 residues. CDR3 region: CASSESGGGVDEQYF. CDR3 nucleotides: TGCGCCAGCAGTGAGTCTGGGGGAGGGGTAGACGAGCAGTACTTC.

This clonotype has a count of ten or more. This chain links TRBV9 with TRBJ1-1, with D tentatively TRBD1 (5 bases). V was trimmed by 0 bases and J by 4 bases, leaving 13 bases between them. CDR3 length equals 15 residues. Per the germline V gene, CDR1 is SGDLS and CDR2 is YYNGEE. The CDR3 here is CASSVVSQGSTEAFF. For the CDR3, the DNA is TGTGCCAGCAGCGTAGTCAGTCAGGGAAGCACTGAAGCTTTCTTT.

Ten or more counts support this clonotype. V usage is TRBV6-5 and J usage is TRBJ2-5; no clear D gene. The CDR3 is 12 residues long. CDR1 is MNHEY, CDR2 SVGAGI, per germline. V was shortened by 4 bases and J by 5 bases, with 8 bases between the two germline ends. As DNA, the CDR3 is TGTGCCAGCAGTTCCCCCCTCGAGACCCAGTACTTC. Its protein product is CASSSPLETQYF.

This clonotype was counted a few times. V usage is TRBV7-6 and J usage is TRBJ2-7; D remains unclear. The V gene lost 2 bases and the J gene lost 0 bases, with 2 bases spanning the gap. In germline, CDR1 is SGHVS, CDR2 FNYEAQ. CDR3 size: 12 residues. Written as DNA, the CDR3 is TGTGCCAGCAGCTTAAACTCCTACGAGCAGTACTTC. Amino acid sequence: CASSLNSYEQYF.

This clonotype has at least ten counts. The chain uses TRBV20-1 and TRBJ1-5; D is perhaps TRBD1 (5 bases). Germline V gene lookup returns CDR1 DFQATT and CDR2 SNEGSKA (reference sequence). The CDR3 runs to 12 residues. The CDR3 loop reads CSFKGTNQPQHF. In DNA form, the CDR3 reads TGCTCCTTTAAGGGGACCAATCAGCCCCAGCATTTT.